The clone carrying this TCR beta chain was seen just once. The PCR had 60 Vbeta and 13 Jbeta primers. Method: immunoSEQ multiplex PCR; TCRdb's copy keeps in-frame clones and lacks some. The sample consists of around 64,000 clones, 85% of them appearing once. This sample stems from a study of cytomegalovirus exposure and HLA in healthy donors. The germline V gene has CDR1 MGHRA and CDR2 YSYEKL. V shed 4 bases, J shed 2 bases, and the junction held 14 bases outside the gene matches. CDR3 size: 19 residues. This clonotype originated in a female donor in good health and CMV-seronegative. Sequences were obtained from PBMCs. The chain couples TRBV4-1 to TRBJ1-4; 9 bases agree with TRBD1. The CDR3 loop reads CASSRKLGQGDSTNEKLFF. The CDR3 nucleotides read TGCGCCAGCAGCCGTAAACTGGGACAGGGCGATAGTACTAATGAAAAACTGTTTTTT.